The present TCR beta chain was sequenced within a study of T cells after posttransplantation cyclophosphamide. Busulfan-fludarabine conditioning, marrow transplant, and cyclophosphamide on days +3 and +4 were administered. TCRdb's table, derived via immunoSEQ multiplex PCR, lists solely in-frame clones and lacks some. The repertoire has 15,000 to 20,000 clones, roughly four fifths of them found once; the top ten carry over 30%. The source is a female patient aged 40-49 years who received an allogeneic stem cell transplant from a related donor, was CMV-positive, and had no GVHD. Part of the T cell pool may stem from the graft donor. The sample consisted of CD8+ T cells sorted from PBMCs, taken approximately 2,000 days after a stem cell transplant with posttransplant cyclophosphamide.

The chain's CDR3 is CASSGVAGPDTQYF. Here the CDR3 DNA reads TGTGCCAGCAGTGGGGTAGCGGGGCCAGATACGCAGTATTTT. This rearrangement joins TRBV5-4 to TRBJ2-3; 8 positions match TRBD2. The CDR3 has 14 residues. Germline assignment: CDR1 SGHNT and CDR2 YYREEE (reference sequence). After removal of 5 bases from V and 4 bases from J, the junction contained 6 bases not matched to a gene.